This T cell receptor (beta chain) was sequenced in a study of cytomegalovirus exposure and HLA in healthy donors. Notes on the study in general: TCR beta V segments were, for the most part, productive about 87% or about 30% of the time in an earlier analysis. Some V segments could not be told apart, so they were left out, TRBV6-2 and TRBV6-3 among them.

The V gene end was trimmed by 4 bases and the J gene end by 8 bases; junction bases not matched to a gene: 8. This CDR3 has 14 residues. The V gene's germline CDR1 is LNHNV and CDR2 YYDKDF (reference sequence). Turning to this clone: Its specificity is unknown.

It was with 60 Vbeta and 13 Jbeta primers that the PCR ran. Per the original methods: Among the unique TCR beta chains that a later analysis counted, around 82 million in all, around 11 million were shared. Assay: immunoSEQ multiplex PCR; the TCRdb copy retains only in-frame clones and omits some. That table gives V, J and clone size, and the DNA gave D and trimming. Here the sample spans about 95,000 clones, roughly 70% being singletons. This chain links TRBV15 with TRBJ2-1; 7 positions match TRBD2. The TCR sequence derives from a woman between 50 and 59 years old in good health and CMV-seropositive. Sequencing was done on a sample of PBMCs. The CDR3 region has the DNA TGTGCCACCAGCACCCGACTAGCCCGGGATGAGCAGTTCTTC. Protein sequence: CATSTRLARDEQFF.